The T cell receptor (beta chain) under discussion was sequenced for a study of siplizumab effects on memory and regulatory T cells. From germline, CDR1 is SGHTA and CDR2 FQGNSA. There are 15 residues in the CDR3. V shed 0 bases and J shed 9 bases, with 15 bases lying between them. To note about this clone: Its antigen is not known.

The method was immunoSEQ multiplex PCR; TCRdb's version includes in-frame clones alone and lacks a portion of them. The profile shows over 100,000 clones, about 91% of them singletons. General study points: Assignment to unstimulated subsets succeeded for only a minor fraction of the alloreactive clones. A significant reduction in alloreactive sequences traceable to unstimulated CD4+ memory cells was produced by siplizumab. No naive or memory phenotype could be assigned to roughly 80-95% of proliferating clones. The diversity of naive T cells seemed greater than that of memory cells, and their alloresponse contribution seemed major.

V is TRBV7-2 and J is TRBJ2-1; possibly TRBD2 for D (6 bases). The receptor's source is a human donor in good health. Sequenced sample: Tregs sorted from blood. CDR3 DNA sequence: TGTGCCAGCAGCTTAGCGCAACTAGCAGGCGGTGAGCAGTTCTTC. Translation gives CASSLAQLAGGEQFF.